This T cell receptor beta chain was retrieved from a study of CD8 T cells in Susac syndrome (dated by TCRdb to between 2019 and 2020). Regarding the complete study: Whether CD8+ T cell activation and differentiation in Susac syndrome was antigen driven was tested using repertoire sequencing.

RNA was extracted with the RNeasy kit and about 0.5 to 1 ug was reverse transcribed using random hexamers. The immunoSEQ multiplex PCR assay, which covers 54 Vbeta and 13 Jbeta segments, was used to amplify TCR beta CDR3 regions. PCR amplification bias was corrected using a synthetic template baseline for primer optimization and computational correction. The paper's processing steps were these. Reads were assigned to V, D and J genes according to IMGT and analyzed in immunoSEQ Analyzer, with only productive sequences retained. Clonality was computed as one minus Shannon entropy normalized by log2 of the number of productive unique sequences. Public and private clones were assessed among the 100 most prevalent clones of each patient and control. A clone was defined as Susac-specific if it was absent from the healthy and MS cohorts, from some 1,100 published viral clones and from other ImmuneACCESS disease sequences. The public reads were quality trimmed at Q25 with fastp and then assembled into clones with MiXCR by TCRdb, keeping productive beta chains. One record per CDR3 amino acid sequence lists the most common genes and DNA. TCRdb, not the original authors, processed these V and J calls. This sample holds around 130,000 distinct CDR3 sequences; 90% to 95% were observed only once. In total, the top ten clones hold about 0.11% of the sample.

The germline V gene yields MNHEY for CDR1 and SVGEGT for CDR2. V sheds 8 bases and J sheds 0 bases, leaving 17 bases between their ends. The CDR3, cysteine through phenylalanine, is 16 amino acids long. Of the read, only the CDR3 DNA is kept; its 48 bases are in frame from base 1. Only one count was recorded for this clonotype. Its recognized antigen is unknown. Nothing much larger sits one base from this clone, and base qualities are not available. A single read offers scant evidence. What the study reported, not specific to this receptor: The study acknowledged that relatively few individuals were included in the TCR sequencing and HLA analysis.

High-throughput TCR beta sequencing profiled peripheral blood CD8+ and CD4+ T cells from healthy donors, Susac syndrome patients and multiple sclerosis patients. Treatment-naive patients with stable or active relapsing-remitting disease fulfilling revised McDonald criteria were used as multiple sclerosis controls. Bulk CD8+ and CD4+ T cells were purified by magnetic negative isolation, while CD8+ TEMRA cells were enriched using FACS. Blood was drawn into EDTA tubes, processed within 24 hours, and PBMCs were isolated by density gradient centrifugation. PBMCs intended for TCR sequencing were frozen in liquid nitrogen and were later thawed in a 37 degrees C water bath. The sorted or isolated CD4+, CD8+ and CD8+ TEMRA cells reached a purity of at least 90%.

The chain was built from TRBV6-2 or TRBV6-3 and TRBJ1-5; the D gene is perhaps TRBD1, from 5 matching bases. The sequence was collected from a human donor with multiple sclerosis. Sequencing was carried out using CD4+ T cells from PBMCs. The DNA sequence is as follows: TGTGCCAGCGACAGCAGCGAAAGGTATAGCAATCAGCCCCAGCATTTT. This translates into CASDSSERYSNQPQHF.